This TCR beta chain stems from a study of blood T cells in healthy people across ages (dated by TCRdb to between 2015 and 2017). Concerning the study at large: In model experiments, roughly one uniquely barcoded TCR beta cDNA molecule per two T cells was captured by template switching. Age-related changes in TCR beta repertoire diversity were measured in the study by deep sequencing normalized with unique cDNA molecular identifiers. The donors were divided into four age groups: young (average around 16 years), middle-aged (under 40), aged (about 60) and long-lived (82). To avoid experimental bias, donors of different ages were distributed randomly across sequencing lanes. Two additional independent replicas of 1 million unique cDNA reads from the same blood draw were analyzed for two donors (one aged 18 to 30 and one aged 80 or older).

Receptor libraries were prepared by 5' RACE. The data were produced on an Illumina HiSeq 2500. A second roughly 6 to 11 cycle PCR used a sample-barcoded 5' primer and a J-beta primer mix. Each TCR beta cDNA molecule received a unique molecular identifier from a template-switch 5' adaptor carrying 12 random nucleotides. Each sample yielded at least 2.5 million CDR3-containing paired-end reads. First-strand cDNA was synthesized from all RNA with the Mint cDNA synthesis kit, primed by a TRBC-specific oligonucleotide. All cDNA was treated with uracil-DNA glycosylase and then went through a first 18-cycle PCR with the universal primers M1SS and BC2_uni_R. Under the source paper's analysis protocol: Each sample was normalized by randomly selecting 1 million high-quality reads, each carrying a distinct molecular identifier. Instead of being binned into consensus sequences, reads with shared molecular identifiers were discarded. MiTCR, run with a Q25 quality threshold and the strictest error-elimination algorithm, handled CDR3 identification, clonotype clustering and error correction. Lower-bound total TCR beta diversity was estimated with a nonparametric unseen species model using Euler transformation. TCRdb reprocessing: public reads trimmed at Q25 with fastp, clones called with MiXCR, in-frame beta chains kept. Entries that share a CDR3 protein sequence are merged under the most common genes and DNA. The V and J calls reflect TCRdb's pipeline rather than the authors' work. The sample table lists about 1.5 million distinct CDR3 sequences, 40% to 45% of them with a count of one. The top ten clonotypes cover 4% of the sample.

Donors were about 36 systemically healthy Caucasian individuals from Russia aged about 6 to 100 years. About 10 milliliters of peripheral blood were drawn from each donor into EDTA-treated Vacutainer tubes. Ficoll-Paque density-gradient centrifugation was used to isolate PBMCs, with at least 7 million obtained per sample. Trizol reagent was used to extract total RNA from PBMCs, with at least 6 micrograms per sample. For every donor, an aliquot of PBMCs went through flow cytometry to measure the percentages of naive CD45RAhigh/CD27high T cells. Details on this clonotype: What antigen it recognizes has not been identified. No base quality information exists; no much larger clone differs at one position.

Findings and caveats that apply to the study as a whole: Compared with the aged group, more naive CD4+ T cells, fewer expanded clones and increased TCR diversity were shown by the long-lived group, suggesting age selection. The CMV infection status of donors was not known, potentially confounding age-related changes in expanded clonotypes. Conclusive comparison of naive and antigen-experienced compartments was prevented by the profiling of bulk unsorted PBMCs. Observed TCR beta diversity per million T cells fell roughly linearly with age, and a significant reduction was already apparent by age about 38. There was a strong correlation between observed TCR beta diversity and the percentage of naive T cells measured by flow cytometry. Estimates of total diversity based on one million sequenced T cells were regarded as lower bounds and as underestimates.

This TCR came from a woman between 18 and 30 years old in good health. Source material: blood.

CDR3 sequence: CASSLTGTSGGVRRQYF. The nucleotide sequence is TGTGCCAGCAGCCTGACCGGGACTAGCGGTGGAGTTAGGAGGCAGTATTTT. The V and J segments used are TRBV13 and TRBJ2-3; the junction holds 11 bases that match TRBD2. CDR3 length: 17 amino acids, cysteine to phenylalanine. Kept here is only the CDR3 DNA, which spans 51 bases and is read in frame from base 1. Via the germline V gene (reference sequence), CDR1 is PRHDT and CDR2 FYEKMQ. Ends trimmed: V by 5 bases, J by 11 bases; bases unmatched to a gene: 18.